This T cell receptor beta chain is drawn from a study of T-cell memory formation after mild COVID-19. Study-wide background: Clusters of TCRs were largely donor specific.

In TCRdb, the 5' RACE reads were re-called with MiXCR into one record per CDR3 protein. The sample has 250,000 to 350,000 distinct CDR3 sequences; roughly an eighth are singletons. Worth noting for this clonotype: The antigen is unknown.

Notes on the study in general: Detection of some responders pre-infection suggested pre-existing cross-reactive memory T cells participated.

CDR1 is MNHEY and CDR2 is SVGEGT in the germline V gene. Trimming stripped 1 base from V and 8 bases from J, with 17 bases between. CDR3 length equals 15 residues. Sequences were obtained from PBMCs or a T cell subset sorted from them (not recorded which). J is TRBJ1-2 and V is TRBV6-2 or TRBV6-3; maybe TRBD1 (5 bases). The origin of this receptor is a man aged 18-30 years who had mild COVID-19 (a few samples of this study predate the infection). Cell type and time point are not known. The CDR3 bases are TGTGCCAGCAGTTACTGGCAGGGATCCTTAGAAGGCTACACCTTC. Amino acids: CASSYWQGSLEGYTF.